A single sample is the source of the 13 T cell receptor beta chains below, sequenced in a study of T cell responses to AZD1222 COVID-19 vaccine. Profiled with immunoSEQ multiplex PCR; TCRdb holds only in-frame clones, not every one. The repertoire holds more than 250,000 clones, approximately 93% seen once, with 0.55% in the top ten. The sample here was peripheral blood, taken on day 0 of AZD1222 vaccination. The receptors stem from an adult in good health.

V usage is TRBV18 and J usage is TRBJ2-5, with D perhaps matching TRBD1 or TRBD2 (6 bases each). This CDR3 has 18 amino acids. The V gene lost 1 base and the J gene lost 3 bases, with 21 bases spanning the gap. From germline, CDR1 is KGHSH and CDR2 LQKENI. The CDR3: CASSPQGRTESSKETQYF. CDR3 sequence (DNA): TGTGCCAGCTCACCACAGGGGAGGACAGAAAGTAGTAAAGAGACCCAGTACTTC.

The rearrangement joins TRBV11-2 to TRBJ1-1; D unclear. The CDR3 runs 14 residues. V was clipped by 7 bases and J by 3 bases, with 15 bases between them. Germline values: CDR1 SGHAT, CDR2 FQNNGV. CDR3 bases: TGTGCCAGCAACTCACAGAAGACTGACACTGAAGCTTTCTTT. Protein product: CASNSQKTDTEAFF.

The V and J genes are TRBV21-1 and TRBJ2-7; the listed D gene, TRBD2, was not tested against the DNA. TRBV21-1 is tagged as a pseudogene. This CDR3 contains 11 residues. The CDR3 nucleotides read TGTGCCAGCGGGCTAAGCGGGGAGCAGTACTTC. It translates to CASGLSGEQYF.

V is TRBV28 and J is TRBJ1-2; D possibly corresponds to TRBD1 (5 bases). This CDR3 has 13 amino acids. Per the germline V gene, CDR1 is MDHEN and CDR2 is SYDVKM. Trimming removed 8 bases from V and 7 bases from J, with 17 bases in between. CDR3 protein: CASLLGGAGGYTF. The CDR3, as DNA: TGTGCCAGCCTTCTGGGGGGAGCCGGTGGCTACACCTTC.

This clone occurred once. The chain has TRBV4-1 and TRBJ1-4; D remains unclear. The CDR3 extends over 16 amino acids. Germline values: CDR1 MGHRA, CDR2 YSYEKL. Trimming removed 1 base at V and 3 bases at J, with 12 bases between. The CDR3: CASSQAEEGPNEKLFF. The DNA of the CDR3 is TGCGCCAGCAGCCAAGCGGAGGAGGGCCCTAATGAAAAACTGTTTTTT.

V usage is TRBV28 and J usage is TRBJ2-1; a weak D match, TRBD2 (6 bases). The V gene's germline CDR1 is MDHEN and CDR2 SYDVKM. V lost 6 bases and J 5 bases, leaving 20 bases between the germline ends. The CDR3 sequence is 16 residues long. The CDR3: CASSSPGLLRNNEQFF. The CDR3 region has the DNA TGTGCCAGCAGCTCTCCGGGACTTCTTCGGAACAATGAGCAGTTCTTC.

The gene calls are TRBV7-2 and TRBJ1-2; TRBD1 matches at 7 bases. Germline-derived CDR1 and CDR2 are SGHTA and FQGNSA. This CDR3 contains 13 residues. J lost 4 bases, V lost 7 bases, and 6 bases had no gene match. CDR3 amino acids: CASKITGVYGYTF. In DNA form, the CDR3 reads TGTGCCAGCAAGATTACAGGGGTCTATGGCTACACCTTC.

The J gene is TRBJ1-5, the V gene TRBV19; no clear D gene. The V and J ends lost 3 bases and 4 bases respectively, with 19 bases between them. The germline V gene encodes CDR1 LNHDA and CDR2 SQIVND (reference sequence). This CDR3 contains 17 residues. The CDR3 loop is CASSIFGGDLLNQPQHF. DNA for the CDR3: TGTGCCAGTAGTATCTTTGGCGGGGATCTACTTAATCAGCCCCAGCATTTT.

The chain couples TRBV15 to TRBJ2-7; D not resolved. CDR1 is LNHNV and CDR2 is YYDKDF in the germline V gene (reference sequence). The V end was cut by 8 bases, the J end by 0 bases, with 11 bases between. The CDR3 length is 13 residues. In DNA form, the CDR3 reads TGTGCCACCCCAAATGGGGACTCCTACGAGCAGTACTTC. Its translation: CATPNGDSYEQYF. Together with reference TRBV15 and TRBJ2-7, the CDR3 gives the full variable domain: DAMVIQNPRYQVTQFGKPVTLSCSQTLNHNVMYWYQQKSSQAPKLLFHYYDKDFNNEADTPDNFQSRRPNTSFCFLDIRSPGLGDTAMYLCATPNGDSYEQYFGPGTRLTVT.

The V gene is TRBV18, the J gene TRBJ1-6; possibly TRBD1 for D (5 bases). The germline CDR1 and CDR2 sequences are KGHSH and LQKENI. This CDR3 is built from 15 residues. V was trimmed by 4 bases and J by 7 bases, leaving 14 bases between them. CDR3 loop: CASSRDGGPNSPLHF. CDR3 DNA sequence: TGTGCCAGCTCACGGGACGGCGGACCAAATTCACCCCTCCACTTT.

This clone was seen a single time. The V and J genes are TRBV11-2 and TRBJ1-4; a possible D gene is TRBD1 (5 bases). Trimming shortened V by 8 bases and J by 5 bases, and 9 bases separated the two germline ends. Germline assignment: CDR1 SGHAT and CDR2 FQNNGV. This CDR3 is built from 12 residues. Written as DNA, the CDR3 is TGTGCCAGCTCCAGGGTAAATGAAAAACTGTTTTTT. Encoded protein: CASSRVNEKLFF.

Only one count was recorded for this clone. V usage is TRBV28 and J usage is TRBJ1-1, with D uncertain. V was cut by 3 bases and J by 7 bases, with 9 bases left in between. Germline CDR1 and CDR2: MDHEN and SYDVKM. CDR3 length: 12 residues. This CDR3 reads CASSFGVNEAFF. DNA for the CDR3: TGTGCCAGCAGTTTCGGGGTTAATGAAGCTTTCTTT.

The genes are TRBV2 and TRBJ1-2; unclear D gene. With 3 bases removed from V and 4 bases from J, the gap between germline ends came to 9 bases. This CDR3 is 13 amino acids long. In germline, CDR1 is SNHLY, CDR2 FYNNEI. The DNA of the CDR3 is TGTGCCAGCAGTGACAGGCAGCTCTATGGCTACACCTTC. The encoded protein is CASSDRQLYGYTF.